This TCR beta chain is drawn from a study of cytotoxic CD8 clonotypes in ibrutinib-treated CLL. Study-wide context: Samples averaged about 260,000 productive templates and 90,000 to 100,000 productive rearrangements. The study, taken as a whole, reports: Under therapy, public clonotypes either contracted or stayed stable, and they were uncommon. At baseline, clonality was higher than in age-matched healthy donors and correlated with CD8+ counts. For progressing versus sustained-remission patients, sampling times were not the same.

Here immunoSEQ multiplex PCR was the method, and the copy in TCRdb shows in-frame clones only, minus some. The profile shows over 120,000 clones, approximately 81% of them singletons. A word on this clone: The antigen is not known.

This receptor was taken from a human donor with chronic lymphocytic leukemia. Sequencing was performed on PBMCs, taken after 12 months of ibrutinib treatment.

CDR3 sequence: CASSAGLAGGHEQFF. The CDR3 region has the DNA TGTGCCAGCAGCGCAGGACTAGCGGGAGGTCATGAGCAGTTCTTC. The chain recombines TRBV9 with TRBJ2-1, with 14 bases identical to TRBD2. The CDR3 covers 15 residues. Per germline, CDR1 SGDLS and CDR2 YYNGEE. The V gene end was trimmed by 3 bases and the J gene end by 8 bases; junction bases not matched to a gene: 4.